Included here is one T cell receptor (beta chain) sequence, with context. This sample is part of a study of memory CD4+ T cells and cytomegalovirus serostatus. Assay used: immunoSEQ multiplex PCR; TCRdb lists only in-frame clones, some missing. Among some 45,000 clones listed, around 74% were seen once. Trimming took 2 bases from V and 2 from J, leaving 9 bases between them. This CDR3 contains 14 residues. Germline CDR1 reads SGHAT; CDR2 reads FQNNGV. The sort gate was single viable CD3+CD4+CD8-CD45RO+ cells for memory CD4+ T cells. The sample comprised memory CD4+ T cells from blood. The sequence was obtained from an adult in good health and CMV-seropositive. The genes are TRBV11-2 and TRBJ1-2; D is undetermined. In DNA form, the CDR3 reads TGTGCCAGCAGCTTAAATGTGATAAACTATGGCTACACCTTC. Protein sequence: CASSLNVINYGYTF.